This record covers a single T cell receptor (beta chain). The data originate from a study of cytomegalovirus exposure and HLA in healthy donors. Both 60 Vbeta primers and 13 Jbeta primers went into the PCR. TCRdb's table, derived via immunoSEQ multiplex PCR, lists solely in-frame clones and lacks some. The sample shows 110,000 to 150,000 clones, 68% of them seen only once. V was pared by 2 bases and J by 4 bases, with 11 bases between. Germline V lookup: CDR1 ENHRY, CDR2 SYGVKD. The CDR3 has 14 residues. The material sequenced was PBMCs. The chain recombines TRBV10-3 with TRBJ2-5, with TRBD2 as a possible D gene (6 bases). The sequence was obtained from a man aged 60-69 years in good health and CMV-seronegative. The chain's CDR3 is CAISEGTRVETQYF. CDR3 nucleotides: TGTGCCATCAGTGAGGGGACTCGGGTAGAGACCCAGTACTTC.